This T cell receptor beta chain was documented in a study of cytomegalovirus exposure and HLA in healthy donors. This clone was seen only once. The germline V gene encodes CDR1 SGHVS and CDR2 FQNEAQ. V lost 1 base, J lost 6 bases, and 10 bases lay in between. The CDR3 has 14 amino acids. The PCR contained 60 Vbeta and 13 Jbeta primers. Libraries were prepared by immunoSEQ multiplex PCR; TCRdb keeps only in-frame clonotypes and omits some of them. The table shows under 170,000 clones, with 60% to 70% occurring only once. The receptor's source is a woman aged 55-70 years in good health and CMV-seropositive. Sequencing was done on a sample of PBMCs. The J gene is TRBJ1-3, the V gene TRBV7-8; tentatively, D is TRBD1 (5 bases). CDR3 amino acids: CASSLDRSPNTIYF. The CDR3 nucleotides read TGTGCCAGCAGCTTAGACAGGAGTCCAAACACCATATATTTT.